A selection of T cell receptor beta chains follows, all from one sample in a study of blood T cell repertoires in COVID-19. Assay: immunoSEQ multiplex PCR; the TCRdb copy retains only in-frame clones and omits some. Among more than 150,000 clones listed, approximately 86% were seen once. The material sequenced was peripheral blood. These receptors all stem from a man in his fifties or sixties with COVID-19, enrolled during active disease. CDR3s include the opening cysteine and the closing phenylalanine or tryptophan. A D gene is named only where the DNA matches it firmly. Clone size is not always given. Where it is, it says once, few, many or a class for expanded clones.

CDR3nt: TGTGCCAGCAGCGCGGAGACAGCAGCTGGCTACACCTTC; CDR3aa: CASSAETAAGYTF; j_gene: TRBJ1-2; abundance: -; v_gene: TRBV9; d_gene: -
CDR3nt: TGCGCCAGCAGCAATACAAACCAAGAGACCCAGTACTTC; CDR3aa: CASSNTNQETQYF; j_gene: TRBJ2-5; abundance: -; v_gene: TRBV5-1; d_gene: -
CDR3nt: TGTGCCAGCAGCTTAGCCAGGGGGCTTGGCTATGGCTACACCTTC; CDR3aa: CASSLARGLGYGYTF; j_gene: TRBJ1-2; abundance: -; v_gene: TRBV11-3; d_gene: TRBD1
CDR3nt: TGTGCCAGCAGCCAAGATCGGGGGAGTCAAAATGGCTACACCTTC; CDR3aa: CASSQDRGSQNGYTF; j_gene: TRBJ1-2; abundance: -; v_gene: TRBV14; d_gene: -
CDR3nt: TGTGCCAGCAGCTTAGACAGGGGCTATGGCTACACCTTC; CDR3aa: CASSLDRGYGYTF; j_gene: TRBJ1-2; abundance: -; v_gene: TRBV7-2; d_gene: TRBD1
CDR3nt: TGCAGTGCTAGTCCGGGGTTGAACACTGAAGCTTTCTTT; CDR3aa: CSASPGLNTEAFF; j_gene: TRBJ1-1; abundance: -; v_gene: TRBV20-1; d_gene: -
CDR3nt: TGTGCCAGCAGTTACTCTCCAGGGGGTGGCTATGGCTACACCTTC; CDR3aa: CASSYSPGGGYGYTF; j_gene: TRBJ1-2; abundance: -; v_gene: TRBV6-5; d_gene: TRBD1
CDR3nt: TGCAGCGTTATGGGGCCCCCTGACAATGAGCAGTTCTTC; CDR3aa: CSVMGPPDNEQFF; j_gene: TRBJ2-1; abundance: -; v_gene: TRBV29-1; d_gene: -
CDR3nt: TGTGCCAGCCTAAACTCTGGAAACACCATATATTTT; CDR3aa: CASLNSGNTIYF; j_gene: TRBJ1-3; abundance: -; v_gene: TRBV18; d_gene: -
CDR3nt: TGCGCCAGCAGCGGGACTAGCGGCACAGATACGCAGTATTTT; CDR3aa: CASSGTSGTDTQYF; j_gene: TRBJ2-3; abundance: -; v_gene: TRBV5-1; d_gene: TRBD2
CDR3nt: TGTGCCAGCAGCCGAAGTGGGGCACAAGAGACCCAGTACTTC; CDR3aa: CASSRSGAQETQYF; j_gene: TRBJ2-5; abundance: once; v_gene: TRBV7-3; d_gene: -
CDR3nt: TGTGCCAGCAGATACAGGGGGGGCACTGAAGCTTTCTTT; CDR3aa: CASRYRGGTEAFF; j_gene: TRBJ1-1; abundance: -; v_gene: TRBV6-2/TRBV6-3; d_gene: TRBD1
CDR3nt: TGTGCCAGCAGCCAACCGACAGGGTTGGGGGCTGAAGCTTTCTTT; CDR3aa: CASSQPTGLGAEAFF; j_gene: TRBJ1-1; abundance: -; v_gene: TRBV7-2; d_gene: TRBD1
CDR3nt: TGCGCCAGCAGCTTGGTATCCAGCGGAGGTGCCTACAATGAGCAGTTCTTC; CDR3aa: CASSLVSSGGAYNEQFF; j_gene: TRBJ2-1; abundance: -; v_gene: TRBV5-1; d_gene: -
CDR3nt: TGTGCCAGCAGCCCAACCTCGGGAGGGCGTCCAGATACGCAGTATTTT; CDR3aa: CASSPTSGGRPDTQYF; j_gene: TRBJ2-3; abundance: -; v_gene: TRBV9; d_gene: TRBD2
CDR3nt: TGTGCCAGCAGCGTTACAACAGGGTGGCCTGGGAACACTGAAGCTTTCTTT; CDR3aa: CASSVTTGWPGNTEAFF; j_gene: TRBJ1-1; abundance: once; v_gene: TRBV9; d_gene: -
CDR3nt: TGTGCCAGCTCACAACAGGACTATGGCTACACCTTC; CDR3aa: CASSQQDYGYTF; j_gene: TRBJ1-2; abundance: -; v_gene: TRBV18; d_gene: -
CDR3nt: TGCGCCAGCAGCCCGGACAGTTCCTCTGGGGCCAACGTCCTGACTTTC; CDR3aa: CASSPDSSSGANVLTF; j_gene: TRBJ2-6; abundance: -; v_gene: TRBV5-1; d_gene: -
CDR3nt: TGTGCCAGCAGCCGCCGCTTTCTAGTTTACGGGGGAAACCAAGAGACCCAGTACTTC; CDR3aa: CASSRRFLVYGGNQETQYF; j_gene: TRBJ2-5; abundance: -; v_gene: TRBV28; d_gene: -
CDR3nt: TGTGCCAGCAATATGGGACAAGGCTCCTACGAGCAGTACTTC; CDR3aa: CASNMGQGSYEQYF; j_gene: TRBJ2-7; abundance: -; v_gene: TRBV28; d_gene: -
CDR3nt: TGTGCCAGCAGTGAGTCTGGCGGGGGGGCATGGGATACGCAGTATTTT; CDR3aa: CASSESGGGAWDTQYF; j_gene: TRBJ2-3; abundance: -; v_gene: TRBV6-4; d_gene: TRBD2
CDR3nt: TGCAGCGTTGAAGTTTACAGAAACTATGGCTACACCTTC; CDR3aa: CSVEVYRNYGYTF; j_gene: TRBJ1-2; abundance: -; v_gene: TRBV29-1; d_gene: -
CDR3nt: TGTGCCAGCTCGAGGACGTCTAGGGGTCTACCCTACAATGAGCAGTTCTTC; CDR3aa: CASSRTSRGLPYNEQFF; j_gene: TRBJ2-1; abundance: -; v_gene: TRBV11-3; d_gene: -
CDR3nt: TGTGCCAGCAGCCCCGGGAGGAATCAGCCCCAGCATTTT; CDR3aa: CASSPGRNQPQHF; j_gene: TRBJ1-5; abundance: -; v_gene: TRBV7-2; d_gene: -
CDR3nt: TGTGCCAGCAGCGTAGCTACCGGGCTAGCGGGGGGCTTTACCTACAATGAGCAGTTCTTC; CDR3aa: CASSVATGLAGGFTYNEQFF; j_gene: TRBJ2-1; abundance: -; v_gene: TRBV9; d_gene: TRBD2
CDR3nt: TGCGCCAGCAGCTTGGGAGGAGGGGAGACCCAGTACTTC; CDR3aa: CASSLGGGETQYF; j_gene: TRBJ2-5; abundance: -; v_gene: TRBV5-1; d_gene: -
CDR3nt: TGTGCCACCAGTGACCAGCGGGGGGGTCCCGGGGAGCTGTTTTTT; CDR3aa: CATSDQRGGPGELFF; j_gene: TRBJ2-2; abundance: -; v_gene: TRBV24-1; d_gene: TRBD2
CDR3nt: TGTGCCAGCAGCAAAGAGCTCCGCGATTTCCAAGAGACCCAGTACTTC; CDR3aa: CASSKELRDFQETQYF; j_gene: TRBJ2-5; abundance: -; v_gene: TRBV21-1; d_gene: -
CDR3nt: TGTGCCAGTAGTATAGGGGCAAGTATGAACACTGAAGCTTTCTTT; CDR3aa: CASSIGASMNTEAFF; j_gene: TRBJ1-1; abundance: -; v_gene: TRBV19; d_gene: -
CDR3nt: TGTGCCAGCAGCGTACCCGGGACAGGGATGAACACTGAAGCTTTCTTT; CDR3aa: CASSVPGTGMNTEAFF; j_gene: TRBJ1-1; abundance: -; v_gene: TRBV9; d_gene: TRBD1
CDR3nt: TGTGCCAGCAGCCCCGACTACAGGGGTGAAGCTTTCTTT; CDR3aa: CASSPDYRGEAFF; j_gene: TRBJ1-1; abundance: -; v_gene: TRBV11-3; d_gene: TRBD1
CDR3nt: TGTGCCAGCAGTCGACAGGGAGGAAGCAATCAGCCCCAGCATTTT; CDR3aa: CASSRQGGSNQPQHF; j_gene: TRBJ1-5; abundance: -; v_gene: TRBV28; d_gene: TRBD1
CDR3nt: TGTGCCACCAGCAGAGCTCCAGACAATCAGCCCCAGCATTTT; CDR3aa: CATSRAPDNQPQHF; j_gene: TRBJ1-5; abundance: few; v_gene: TRBV15; d_gene: -
CDR3nt: TGTGCCAGCAGTTACAGGCAGGTGGCAGCGGTGAAAGGCTACACCTTC; CDR3aa: CASSYRQVAAVKGYTF; j_gene: TRBJ1-2; abundance: -; v_gene: TRBV6-5; d_gene: -
CDR3nt: TGTGCCAGCAGCCAGGGGGCAGGGGAAGATGAAAAACTGTTTTTT; CDR3aa: CASSQGAGEDEKLFF; j_gene: TRBJ1-4; abundance: once; v_gene: TRBV7-9; d_gene: TRBD1
CDR3nt: TGTGCCAGAAGCTCAAGGGGGGGGGCCAAGATCAAAGAAGAGACCCAGTACTTC; CDR3aa: CARSSRGGAKIKEETQYF; j_gene: TRBJ2-5; abundance: -; v_gene: TRBV5-3; d_gene: -
CDR3nt: TGTGCCAGCAGCTTAAGGGGAGGACACCTGAACACTGAAGCTTTCTTT; CDR3aa: CASSLRGGHLNTEAFF; j_gene: TRBJ1-1; abundance: -; v_gene: TRBV7-3; d_gene: -
CDR3nt: TGTGCCAGCTACCGGGACAAACCACCCTACGAGCAGTACTTC; CDR3aa: CASYRDKPPYEQYF; j_gene: TRBJ2-7; abundance: -; v_gene: TRBV6-5; d_gene: -